The clone carrying this T cell receptor beta chain was observed at least ten times. Its specificity is not known. These data are taken from a study of CD8 T cells in ankylosing spondylitis. Study observations and caveats: Reactive arthritis synovial fluid and blood previously showed some of these motif variants. Apparently characteristic of ankylosing spondylitis blood was a TCR beta motif (about eight highly homologous variants).

The CDR3 contains 15 residues. V dropped 4 bases and J dropped 10; count of bases not matched to a gene: 12. As the method for making TCR beta libraries, quantitative 5'-RACE with molecular barcodes was used. Each CDR3 protein is one row after TCRdb ran MiXCR on the 5' RACE reads. The profile shows over 450,000 distinct CDR3 sequences, roughly 13% of them singletons. This clonotype originated in a male donor with ankylosing spondylitis. The rearrangement links TRBV12-3 or TRBV12-4 to TRBJ2-5; TRBD1 matches at 10 bases. Sequenced sample: blood, either unsorted or a sorted T cell fraction (not recorded which). The CDR3 is CASSSSGTGVNGQYF. The DNA for the CDR3 is TGTGCCAGCAGTTCCTCTGGGACAGGGGTTAATGGCCAGTACTTC.